These 21 T cell receptor beta chains were sequenced from one sample in a study of OX40 agonist ivuxolimab in advanced cancers. The method was immunoSEQ multiplex PCR; TCRdb's version includes in-frame clones alone and lacks a portion of them. Among about 86,000 clones listed, about 90% were seen once. Specimen: CD4+ or CD8+ T cells sorted from blood, collected in a trial of the OX40 agonist ivuxolimab. These receptors all come from an adult with an advanced solid tumor such as melanoma, head and neck, liver or kidney cancer.

The CDR3 loop reads CSVEEDYREQFF. The CDR3 nucleotides are TGCAGCGTTGAAGAGGACTACCGTGAGCAGTTCTTC. The chain employs TRBV29-1 and TRBJ2-1; maybe TRBD2 (6 bases). The CDR3 has 12 amino acids. Germline CDR1 and CDR2: SQVTM and ANQGSEA. V was shortened by 0 bases and J by 9 bases, with 9 bases between the two germline ends.

Only one count was recorded for this clone. The chain is built from TRBV29-1 and TRBJ2-1; perhaps TRBD2 as D (7 bases). V gave up 8 bases and J gave up 7 bases, with 18 bases separating them. This CDR3 region has 13 residues. From germline, CDR1 is SQVTM and CDR2 ANQGSEA. The CDR3 DNA follows: TGCAGCCTTAGACTAGCCCAGGGGAATGAGCAGTTCTTC. Translation: CSLRLAQGNEQFF.

V and J are TRBV19 and TRBJ2-1; 8 bases agree with TRBD2. Germline CDR1 and CDR2: LNHDA and SQIVND (reference sequence). The CDR3 runs to 13 residues. J was trimmed by 9 bases and V by 5 bases; bases with no gene match: 6. The CDR3 reads CASSSRLALEQFF. CDR3 DNA sequence: TGTGCCAGTAGTTCTCGACTAGCGCTTGAGCAGTTCTTC. Full variable domain (missing parts from reference TRBV19 and TRBJ2-1): DGGITQSPKYLFRKEGQNVTLSCEQNLNHDAMYWYRQDPGQGLRLIYYSQIVNDFQKGDIAEGYSVSREKKESFPLTVTSAQKNPTAFYLCASSSRLALEQFFGPGTRLTVL.

The chain couples TRBV28 to TRBJ1-2; 7 bases agree with TRBD1. V was clipped by 10 bases and J by 8 bases; unmatched bases: 10. The CDR3 runs to 12 residues. Germline CDR1 reads MDHEN; CDR2 reads SYDVKM. CDR3 bases: TGTGCCATCCTTGACAGGGAGAACGGCTACACCTTC. Translation: CAILDRENGYTF.

The chain combines TRBV12-5 with TRBJ2-5; D gene unclear. Trimming cost V 0 bases and J 4 bases, with 12 bases left between them. CDR3 size: 15 residues. The germline CDR1 and CDR2 sequences are LGHNT and FRNRAP. The CDR3: CASGLVPGTRETQYF. The CDR3 bases are TGTGCTAGTGGTTTGGTACCGGGCACAAGAGAGACCCAGTACTTC.

The chain joins TRBV28 to TRBJ2-7, with no clear D. The CDR3 spans 16 residues. V was clipped by 6 bases and J by 3 bases, with 21 bases between them. Germline V gives CDR1 MDHEN, CDR2 SYDVKM. The CDR3 nucleotides read TGTGCCAGCAGCCCCCCCGGTGTCAGACCTAGCTACGAGCAGTACTTC. It codes for CASSPPGVRPSYEQYF.

The chain couples TRBV4-2 to TRBJ1-4, with D tentatively TRBD1 (5 bases). V lost 3 bases and J lost 0, with 8 bases in between. Germline V gene data show CDR1 as LGHNA and CDR2 as YNFKEQ. CDR3 length: 15 residues. The CDR3 DNA sequence: TGTGCCAGCAGCCATTGGGGCTCAACTAATGAAAAACTGTTTTTT. Amino acids: CASSHWGSTNEKLFF.

This chain joins TRBV28 and TRBJ1-3, with D maybe TRBD1 (6 bases). Germline V gene lookup returns CDR1 MDHEN and CDR2 SYDVKM. The V end was cut by 3 bases, the J end by 4 bases, with 13 bases between. CDR3 length: 15 amino acids. CDR3 sequence: CASSLAPGQGNTIYF. In nucleotides, the CDR3 is TGTGCCAGCAGTTTGGCCCCGGGACAAGGAAACACCATATATTTT.

The chain uses TRBV6-6 and TRBJ2-7, with D tentatively TRBD2 (6 bases). Between the trimmed V and J ends, which lost 6 bases and 4 bases, there was a span of 19 bases. The CDR3 totals 15 residues. The germline CDR1 and CDR2 sequences are MNHNY and SVGAGI (reference sequence). The CDR3 bases are TGTGCCAGCAGCCACACGGGACTCGGGCCTTACGAGCAGTACTTC. Protein product: CASSHTGLGPYEQYF.

The chain links TRBV28 to TRBJ1-2, with D perhaps matching TRBD1 (5 bases). CDR1 and CDR2 (germline): MDHEN, SYDVKM. This CDR3 has 14 residues. Deletions cut 8 bases from V and 6 bases from J, with 19 bases between. The CDR3 loop is CASGTLGGFHGYTF. In nucleotides, the CDR3 is TGTGCCAGCGGTACCCTCGGGGGTTTTCATGGCTACACCTTC.

The chain carries TRBV7-9 and TRBJ2-3; possible D gene TRBD2, 6 bases. The CDR3 is made up of 15 amino acids. The V gene lost 5 bases and the J gene lost 3 bases, with 15 bases spanning the gap. Germline V lookup: CDR1 SEHNR, CDR2 FQNEAQ (reference sequence). The CDR3 region has the DNA TGTGCCAGCAGCGCCCGACTAGTGGAGACAGATACGCAGTATTTT. This encodes CASSARLVETDTQYF.

The V call is TRBV27, the J call TRBJ2-7; D is unclear. Looked up from germline, CDR1 is MNHEY and CDR2 is SMNVEV (reference sequence). The CDR3 is 17 residues long. V lost 2 bases to trimming and J lost 5 bases, with 22 bases between them. Written as DNA, the CDR3 is TGTGCCAGCAGTTTACGTTGGGGTTCCGGTTCTGTGGACGAGCAGTACTTC. Translated: CASSLRWGSGSVDEQYF.

CDR3 protein: CASSYPSRGRIGYTF. CDR3 nucleotide sequence: TGTGCCAGCAGTTACCCTTCCAGGGGGCGTATAGGCTACACCTTC. The chain uses TRBV6-5 and TRBJ1-2; 8 nucleotides agree with TRBD1. CDR3 length: 15 residues. Germline CDR1 is MNHEY and CDR2 is SVGAGI. Trimming removed 2 bases from V and 8 bases from J; junction bases left unmatched: 10.

The chain uses TRBV19 and TRBJ1-1; D is undetermined. CDR1 and CDR2 (germline): LNHDA, SQIVND (reference sequence). This CDR3 has 14 amino acids. Deletions cut 3 bases from V and 5 bases from J, with 13 bases between. The CDR3 DNA reads TGTGCCAGTAGTATGGAGGGCGGACGGACTGAAGCTTTCTTT. It codes for CASSMEGGRTEAFF. Variable domain in full (rest from reference TRBV19 and TRBJ1-1): DGGITQSPKYLFRKEGQNVTLSCEQNLNHDAMYWYRQDPGQGLRLIYYSQIVNDFQKGDIAEGYSVSREKKESFPLTVTSAQKNPTAFYLCASSMEGGRTEAFFGQGTRLTVV.

The V call is TRBV11-3, the J call TRBJ1-3, with no clear D. The germline gives CDR1 SGHNT, CDR2 YENEEA. The CDR3 runs 14 residues. The V and J ends lost 3 bases and 8 bases respectively, with 14 bases between them. Written as DNA, the CDR3 is TGTGCCAGCAGCTTTACCGACGGGGTGGACACCATATATTTT. Translating gives CASSFTDGVDTIYF.

The chain links TRBV29-1 to TRBJ2-1; the match to TRBD1 covers 7 bases. Germline lookup yields CDR1 SQVTM and CDR2 ANQGSEA. J gave up 12 bases and V 8 bases, and 19 bases lay outside the gene matches. CDR3 length: 14 amino acids. CDR3 DNA: TGCAGCCTTTCCTCAAATACAGGGGAGTTCGGGCAGTTCTTC. Its protein is CSLSSNTGEFGQFF.

The genes are TRBV27 and TRBJ2-5; possibly TRBD2 for D (6 bases). Trimming stripped 2 bases from V and 4 bases from J, with 8 bases between. Germline values: CDR1 MNHEY, CDR2 SMNVEV (reference sequence). The CDR3 is made up of 13 amino acids. As DNA, the CDR3 is TGTGCCAGCAGTTTAGCGCGGGGAGAGACCCAGTACTTC. Amino acid sequence: CASSLARGETQYF.

As concerns this clone: Relative to the germline gene, one junction end is altered; a read error may explain this. The chain uses TRBV23-1 and TRBJ2-5; D unclear. TRBV23-1 is identified as an open reading frame with a role that is uncertain. CDR3 length equals 13 residues. CDR3 nucleotide sequence: TGCGCCAGCATTCAAGGTGTCCAAGAGACCCAGTACTTC. This encodes CASIQGVQETQYF.

V is TRBV21-1 and J is TRBJ2-7. TRBV21-1 is deemed a pseudogene. The CDR3 consists of 12 residues. CDR3: CASSRGFYEQYF. The CDR3 DNA sequence: TGTGCCAGCAGCAGGGGTTTCTACGAGCAGTACTTC.

The gene calls are TRBV18 and TRBJ2-5; D gene unclear. CDR1 KGHSH and CDR2 LQKENI come from the germline V gene. V was pared by 3 bases and J by 3 bases, with 8 bases between. The CDR3 is made up of 13 amino acids. The CDR3 DNA reads as TGTGCCAGCTCACCGTTTGAGGAAGAGACCCAGTACTTC. Its translation: CASSPFEEETQYF.

The J gene is TRBJ2-3, the V gene TRBV5-6, with D possibly TRBD1 on 5 matching bases. The CDR3 is 15 residues long. With 1 base removed from V and 1 base from J, the gap between germline ends came to 10 bases. Germline V gene data show CDR1 as SGHDT and CDR2 as YYEEEE. Here the CDR3 reads CASSLRGVGTDTQYF. The CDR3 DNA sequence: TGTGCCAGCAGCTTGAGGGGTGTGGGCACAGATACGCAGTATTTT.